Listed here is a single TCR beta chain. Its antigen is still unknown. With V trimmed by 10 bases and J by 1 base, 13 bases remained unmatched. The CDR3 contains 15 residues. Germline V gene lookup returns CDR1 MDHEN and CDR2 SYDVKM. The sample originates from a study of shared clonotypes between healthy human individuals. Study in general: Each donor contributed plates that comprised three CD4 naive, three CD4 memory, two CD8 naive and one CD8 memory. Overall study results and limits: Shared clonotypes across all four donors exceeded non-shared ones in generation probability.

Only in-frame clones appear in the TCRdb table, and some are missing; sequencing was by immunoSEQ multiplex PCR. The repertoire consists of 2,500,000 or so clones, with 80% to 95% occurring once and the leading ten covering roughly 0.39%. The J gene is TRBJ2-7, the V gene TRBV28; 7 bases map to TRBD1. What was sequenced was naive CD4+ T cells from PBMCs. The subset here: CD45RA+ positively selected. The clonotype originates from a man aged 18-30 years in good health. Some clones in this sample may be carry-over from other donors' samples. The CDR3 bases are TGTGCCAAGCCGATAGACAGGGCTCCATCCTACGAGCAGTACTTC. Amino acid sequence: CAKPIDRAPSYEQYF.